Included here is one T cell receptor (beta chain) sequence, with context. Distinct nucleotide sequences in the sample also encode this CDR3. Generated by immunoSEQ multiplex PCR, the TCRdb table keeps only in-frame clones and is missing some. This table holds 40,000 or so clones, 70% to 90% found once. The germline V gene has CDR1 MNHEY and CDR2 SVGAGI. V lost 6 bases, J lost 0 bases, and 14 bases lay in between. CDR3 length equals 15 residues. The sample originates from a study of T cells in localized non-small cell lung cancer. The clonotype was recovered from a man aged 35-69 years with stage I lung adenocarcinoma. The sequencing used peripheral blood, collected before any cancer treatment. The chain links TRBV6-5 to TRBJ2-5, with a weak D call TRBD1 (6 bases). Written as DNA, the CDR3 is TGTGCCAGCAGCTCCGGGACATCGTACCAAGAGACCCAGTACTTC. Its translation: CASSSGTSYQETQYF.